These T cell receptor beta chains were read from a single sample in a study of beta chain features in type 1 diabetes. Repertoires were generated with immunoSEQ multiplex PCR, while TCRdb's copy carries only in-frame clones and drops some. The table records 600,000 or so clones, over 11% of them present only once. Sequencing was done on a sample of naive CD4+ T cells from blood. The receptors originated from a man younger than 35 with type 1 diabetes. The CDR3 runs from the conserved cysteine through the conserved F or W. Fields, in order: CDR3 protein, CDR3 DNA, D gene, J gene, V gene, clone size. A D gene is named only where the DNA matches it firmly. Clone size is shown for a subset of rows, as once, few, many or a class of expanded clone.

CDR3aa: CASSLTGSDTQYF; CDR3nt: TGTGCCAGCAGCTTGACAGGGTCAGATACGCAGTATTTT; d_gene: NA; j_gene: TRBJ2-3; v_gene: TRBV5-6; abundance: NA
CDR3aa: CAWSGGQGAPNEQFF; CDR3nt: TGTGCCTGGAGTGGCGGACAGGGGGCCCCCAATGAGCAGTTCTTC; d_gene: TRBD1; j_gene: TRBJ2-1; v_gene: TRBV30; abundance: NA
CDR3aa: CASSLSGNQETQYF; CDR3nt: TGTGCCAGCAGCTTGAGTGGGAACCAAGAGACCCAGTACTTC; d_gene: NA; j_gene: TRBJ2-5; v_gene: TRBV5-4; abundance: NA
CDR3aa: CAWSLRTRHGYTF; CDR3nt: TGTGCCTGGAGTTTACGGACCCGCCATGGCTACACCTTC; d_gene: NA; j_gene: TRBJ1-2; v_gene: TRBV30; abundance: few
CDR3aa: CATSKGEGKVRYTF; CDR3nt: TGTGCCACCAGCAAGGGGGAGGGTAAAGTGAGATACACCTTC; d_gene: NA; j_gene: TRBJ1-2; v_gene: TRBV15; abundance: NA
CDR3aa: CASSWGPLFSYNEQFF; CDR3nt: TGTGCCAGCAGCTGGGGACCATTGTTTTCCTACAATGAGCAGTTCTTC; d_gene: NA; j_gene: TRBJ2-1; v_gene: TRBV5-4; abundance: few
CDR3aa: CASGSRPNNEQFF; CDR3nt: TGTGCTAGTGGTTCTAGGCCCAACAATGAGCAGTTCTTC; d_gene: NA; j_gene: TRBJ2-1; v_gene: TRBV12-5; abundance: few
CDR3aa: CASRGRGDEQFF; CDR3nt: TGTGCCAGCAGAGGAAGGGGCGATGAGCAGTTCTTC; d_gene: NA; j_gene: TRBJ2-1; v_gene: TRBV9; abundance: few
CDR3aa: CASSKGTYRDGYTF; CDR3nt: TGTGCCAGTAGTAAGGGGACCTACAGGGATGGCTACACCTTC; d_gene: NA; j_gene: TRBJ1-2; v_gene: TRBV19; abundance: NA
CDR3aa: CASSVLTSGGAQRETQYF; CDR3nt: TGTGCCAGCAGCGTATTGACTAGCGGGGGAGCTCAGCGGGAGACCCAGTACTTC; d_gene: TRBD2; j_gene: TRBJ2-5; v_gene: TRBV9; abundance: few
CDR3aa: CASSPSGWEQYF; CDR3nt: TGTGCCAGCAGCCCGTCGGGGTGGGAGCAGTACTTC; d_gene: NA; j_gene: TRBJ2-7; v_gene: TRBV9; abundance: NA
CDR3aa: CASSPGPGWSYEQYF; CDR3nt: TGTGCCAGCAGTCCAGGACCGGGTTGGAGCTACGAGCAGTACTTC; d_gene: NA; j_gene: TRBJ2-7; v_gene: TRBV27; abundance: few
CDR3aa: CASRRGSGTPYNEQFF; CDR3nt: TGTGCCAGTAGGCGTGGGAGCGGGACACCCTACAATGAGCAGTTCTTC; d_gene: NA; j_gene: TRBJ2-1; v_gene: TRBV19; abundance: NA
CDR3aa: CASTVIPGDRKYF; CDR3nt: TGTGCCAGCACTGTGATACCAGGGGATCGGAAGTATTTT; d_gene: NA; j_gene: TRBJ2-3; v_gene: TRBV2; abundance: NA
CDR3aa: CAIREGQEEWTEAFF; CDR3nt: TGTGCCATCAGGGAGGGACAGGAAGAGTGGACTGAAGCTTTCTTT; d_gene: TRBD1; j_gene: TRBJ1-1; v_gene: TRBV10-3; abundance: NA
CDR3aa: CAWSVGQGNTEAFF; CDR3nt: TGTGCCTGGAGTGTAGGCCAGGGGAACACTGAAGCTTTCTTT; d_gene: NA; j_gene: TRBJ1-1; v_gene: TRBV30; abundance: NA
CDR3aa: CASSGTLLITADTQYF; CDR3nt: TGTGCCAGCAGTGGCACTCTATTAATAACGGCAGATACGCAGTATTTT; d_gene: NA; j_gene: TRBJ2-3; v_gene: TRBV2; abundance: few
CDR3aa: CAISESGGLEQYF; CDR3nt: TGTGCCATCAGTGAGTCGGGGGGACTCGAGCAGTACTTC; d_gene: NA; j_gene: TRBJ2-7; v_gene: TRBV10-3; abundance: NA
CDR3aa: CASSLVASGQETQYF; CDR3nt: TGCGCCAGCAGCTTGGTGGCTAGCGGGCAAGAGACCCAGTACTTC; d_gene: TRBD2; j_gene: TRBJ2-5; v_gene: TRBV5-1; abundance: NA
CDR3aa: CASSPRQGYNSPLHF; CDR3nt: TGTGCCAGCTCACCGAGGCAGGGGTATAATTCACCCCTCCACTTT; d_gene: NA; j_gene: TRBJ1-6; v_gene: TRBV18; abundance: NA
CDR3aa: CASSLTWARGSFF; CDR3nt: NA; d_gene: NA; j_gene: TRBJ2-1; v_gene: TRBV7-9; abundance: few
CDR3aa: CASSAQEHGYTF; CDR3nt: TGTGCCAGCAGCGCTCAGGAACATGGCTACACCTTC; d_gene: NA; j_gene: TRBJ1-2; v_gene: TRBV7-2; abundance: NA
CDR3aa: CASSERDGYTF; CDR3nt: TGTGCCAGCAGTGAACGGGATGGCTACACCTTC; d_gene: NA; j_gene: TRBJ1-2; v_gene: TRBV25-1; abundance: NA
CDR3aa: CATDSGPPNTEAFF; CDR3nt: TGTGCCACCGATTCGGGACCTCCAAACACTGAAGCTTTCTTT; d_gene: NA; j_gene: TRBJ1-1; v_gene: TRBV28; abundance: NA
CDR3aa: CASSQSLRSHEQYF; CDR3nt: TGCGCCAGCAGTCAAAGCCTCAGGTCCCACGAGCAGTACTTC; d_gene: NA; j_gene: TRBJ2-7; v_gene: TRBV23-1; abundance: few
CDR3aa: CASSTPGTGNPYGYTF; CDR3nt: TGTGCCAGTAGTACTCCAGGGACAGGCAATCCCTATGGCTACACCTTC; d_gene: TRBD1; j_gene: TRBJ1-2; v_gene: TRBV19; abundance: NA
CDR3aa: CASSLAGVTDTQYF; CDR3nt: TGTGCCAGCAGCCTAGCGGGAGTCACAGATACGCAGTATTTT; d_gene: TRBD2; j_gene: TRBJ2-3; v_gene: TRBV7-2; abundance: NA
CDR3aa: CASSPTSGRDEQYF; CDR3nt: TGTGCCAGCAGCCCCACTAGCGGGAGGGACGAGCAGTACTTC; d_gene: TRBD2; j_gene: TRBJ2-7; v_gene: TRBV7-9; abundance: NA
CDR3aa: CVGGRSHYGYTF; CDR3nt: TGCGTGGGCGGGCGGTCCCACTATGGCTACACCTTC; d_gene: NA; j_gene: TRBJ1-2; v_gene: TRBV23-1; abundance: NA
CDR3aa: CASSFRQGSEAFF; CDR3nt: TGTGCCAGCAGCTTCCGACAGGGCTCTGAAGCTTTCTTT; d_gene: TRBD1; j_gene: TRBJ1-1; v_gene: TRBV7-9; abundance: few
CDR3aa: CAIQTGASNQPQHF; CDR3nt: TGTGCCATACAGACAGGGGCAAGCAATCAGCCCCAGCATTTT; d_gene: TRBD1; j_gene: TRBJ1-5; v_gene: TRBV25-1; abundance: few
CDR3aa: CASSRSTGASYEQYF; CDR3nt: TGTGCCAGCAGCCGATCAACCGGGGCCTCCTACGAGCAGTACTTC; d_gene: NA; j_gene: TRBJ2-7; v_gene: TRBV9; abundance: few
CDR3aa: CASSTREGSYTDTQYF; CDR3nt: TGTGCCAGCAGTACTAGGGAGGGTTCGTACACAGATACGCAGTATTTT; d_gene: TRBD2; j_gene: TRBJ2-3; v_gene: TRBV2; abundance: NA